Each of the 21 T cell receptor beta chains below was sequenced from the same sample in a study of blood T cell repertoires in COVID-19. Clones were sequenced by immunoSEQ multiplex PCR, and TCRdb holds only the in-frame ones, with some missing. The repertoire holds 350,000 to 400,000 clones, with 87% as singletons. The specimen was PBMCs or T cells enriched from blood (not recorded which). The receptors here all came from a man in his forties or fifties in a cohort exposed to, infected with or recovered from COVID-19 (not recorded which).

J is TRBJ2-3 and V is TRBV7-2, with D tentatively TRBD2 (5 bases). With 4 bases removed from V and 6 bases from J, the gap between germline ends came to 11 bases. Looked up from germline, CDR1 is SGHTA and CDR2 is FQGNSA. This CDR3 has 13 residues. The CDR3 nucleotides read TGTGCCAGCAGCTCAGGACTGTTTGATACGCAGTATTTT. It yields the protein CASSSGLFDTQYF.

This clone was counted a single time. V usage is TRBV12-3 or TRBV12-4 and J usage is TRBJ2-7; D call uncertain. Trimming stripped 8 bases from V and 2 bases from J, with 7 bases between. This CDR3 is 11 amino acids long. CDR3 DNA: TGTGCCAGCCCCGAGGCCTACGAGCAGTACTTC. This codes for CASPEAYEQYF.

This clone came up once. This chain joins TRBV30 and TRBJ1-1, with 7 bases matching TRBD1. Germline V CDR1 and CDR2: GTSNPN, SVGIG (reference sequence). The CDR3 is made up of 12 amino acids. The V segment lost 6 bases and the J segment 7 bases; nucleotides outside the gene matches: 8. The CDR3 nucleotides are TGTGCCTGCCAAGGACAGGTGGGTGAAGCTTTCTTT. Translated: CACQGQVGEAFF.

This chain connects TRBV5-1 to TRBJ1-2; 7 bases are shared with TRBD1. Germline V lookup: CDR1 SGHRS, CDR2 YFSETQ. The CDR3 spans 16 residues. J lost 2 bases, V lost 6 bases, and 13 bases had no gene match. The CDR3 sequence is CASTTYDRATNYGYTF. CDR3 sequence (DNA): TGCGCCAGCACAACCTATGACAGGGCTACGAACTATGGCTACACCTTC.

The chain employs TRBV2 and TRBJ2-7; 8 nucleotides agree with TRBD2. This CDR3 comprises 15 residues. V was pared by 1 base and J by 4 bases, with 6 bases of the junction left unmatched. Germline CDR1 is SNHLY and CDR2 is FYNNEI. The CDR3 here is CASSEGGLEAYEQYF. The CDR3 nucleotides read TGTGCCAGCAGTGAAGGGGGACTAGAGGCGTACGAGCAGTACTTC.

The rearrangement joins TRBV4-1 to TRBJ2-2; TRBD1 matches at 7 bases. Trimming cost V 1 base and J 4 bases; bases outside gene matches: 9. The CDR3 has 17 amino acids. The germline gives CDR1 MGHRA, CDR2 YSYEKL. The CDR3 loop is CASSQVRRAGGTGELFF. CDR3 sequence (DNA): TGCGCCAGCAGCCAAGTACGGCGGGCAGGGGGCACCGGGGAGCTGTTTTTT.

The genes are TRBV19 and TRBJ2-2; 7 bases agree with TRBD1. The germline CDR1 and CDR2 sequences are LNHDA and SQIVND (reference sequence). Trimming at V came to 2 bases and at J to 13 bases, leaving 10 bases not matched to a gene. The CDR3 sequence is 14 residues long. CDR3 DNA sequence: TGTGCCAGTAGTATAAGGGGGCTCATCCCTGCGCTGTTTTTT. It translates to CASSIRGLIPALFF.

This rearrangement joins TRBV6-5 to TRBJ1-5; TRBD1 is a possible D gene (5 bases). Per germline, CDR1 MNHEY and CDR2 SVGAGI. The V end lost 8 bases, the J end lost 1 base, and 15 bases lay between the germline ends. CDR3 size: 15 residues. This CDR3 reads CASRAREESNQPQHF. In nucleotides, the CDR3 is TGTGCCAGCCGGGCCAGGGAGGAGAGCAATCAGCCCCAGCATTTT.

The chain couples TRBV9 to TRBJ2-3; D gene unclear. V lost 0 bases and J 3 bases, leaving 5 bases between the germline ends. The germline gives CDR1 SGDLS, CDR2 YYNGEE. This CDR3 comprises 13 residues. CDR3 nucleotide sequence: TGTGCCAGCAGCGTAGCCAGGACAGATACGCAGTATTTT. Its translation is CASSVARTDTQYF.

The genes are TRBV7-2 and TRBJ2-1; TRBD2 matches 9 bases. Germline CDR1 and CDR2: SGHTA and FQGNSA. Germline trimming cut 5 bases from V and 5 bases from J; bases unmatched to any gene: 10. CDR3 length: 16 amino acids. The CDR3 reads CASSHRSGSGNNEQFF. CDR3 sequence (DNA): TGTGCCAGCAGCCATCGTAGCGGGAGCGGTAACAATGAGCAGTTCTTC.

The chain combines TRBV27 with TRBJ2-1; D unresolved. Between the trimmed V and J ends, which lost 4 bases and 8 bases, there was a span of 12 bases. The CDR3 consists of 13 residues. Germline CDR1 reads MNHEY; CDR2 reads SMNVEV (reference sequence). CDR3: CASSSSGGDEQFF. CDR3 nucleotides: TGTGCCAGCAGTTCTAGTGGCGGAGATGAGCAGTTCTTC.

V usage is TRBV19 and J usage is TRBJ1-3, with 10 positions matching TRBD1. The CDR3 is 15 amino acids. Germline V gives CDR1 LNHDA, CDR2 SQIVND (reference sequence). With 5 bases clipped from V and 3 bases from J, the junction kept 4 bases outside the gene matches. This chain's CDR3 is CASSPDRGSGNTIYF. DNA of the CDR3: TGTGCCAGTAGTCCGGACAGGGGGAGTGGAAACACCATATATTTT.

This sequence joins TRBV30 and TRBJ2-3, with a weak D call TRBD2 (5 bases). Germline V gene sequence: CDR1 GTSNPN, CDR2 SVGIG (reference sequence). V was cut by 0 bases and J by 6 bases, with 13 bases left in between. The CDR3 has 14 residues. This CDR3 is CAWSVGLAGDTQYF. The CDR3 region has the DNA TGTGCCTGGAGTGTAGGGCTAGCAGGTGATACGCAGTATTTT.

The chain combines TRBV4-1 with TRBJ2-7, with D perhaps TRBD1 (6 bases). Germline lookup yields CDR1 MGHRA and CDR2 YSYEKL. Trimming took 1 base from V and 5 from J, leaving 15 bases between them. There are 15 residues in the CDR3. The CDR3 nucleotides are TGCGCCAGCAGCCAAGCCACAGGGTTTCGTGACGAGCAGTACTTC. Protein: CASSQATGFRDEQYF.

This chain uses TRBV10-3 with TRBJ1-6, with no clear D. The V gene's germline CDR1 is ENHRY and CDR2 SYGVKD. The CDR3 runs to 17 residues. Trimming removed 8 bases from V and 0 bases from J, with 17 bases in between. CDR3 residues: CAILGVNGSSYNSPLHF. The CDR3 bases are TGTGCCATCCTCGGGGTAAATGGAAGCTCCTATAATTCACCCCTCCACTTT.

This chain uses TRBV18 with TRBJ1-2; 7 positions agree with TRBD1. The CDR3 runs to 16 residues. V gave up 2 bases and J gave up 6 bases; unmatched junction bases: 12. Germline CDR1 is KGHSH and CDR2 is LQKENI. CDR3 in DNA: TGTGCCAGCTCACCAGCCCTCAGGATGGGGACAGATGGCTACACCTTC. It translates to CASSPALRMGTDGYTF.

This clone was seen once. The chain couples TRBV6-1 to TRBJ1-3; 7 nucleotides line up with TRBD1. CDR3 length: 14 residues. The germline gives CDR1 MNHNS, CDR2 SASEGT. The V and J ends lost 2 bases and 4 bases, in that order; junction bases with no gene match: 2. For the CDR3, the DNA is TGTGCCAGCAGTGAACCAGGGGGGGGAAACACCATATATTTT. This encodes CASSEPGGGNTIYF.

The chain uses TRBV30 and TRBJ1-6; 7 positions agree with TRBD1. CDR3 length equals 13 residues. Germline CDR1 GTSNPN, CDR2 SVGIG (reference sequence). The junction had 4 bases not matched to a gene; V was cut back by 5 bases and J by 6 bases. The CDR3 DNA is TGTGCCTGGGGGGACAGAGTTAATTCACCCCTCCACTTT. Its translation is CAWGDRVNSPLHF.

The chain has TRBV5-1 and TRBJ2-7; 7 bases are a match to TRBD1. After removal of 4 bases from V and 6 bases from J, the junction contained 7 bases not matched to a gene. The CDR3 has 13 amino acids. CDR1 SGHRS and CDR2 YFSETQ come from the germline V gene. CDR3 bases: TGCGCCAGCAGCGGAACAGGGGCCCCCGAGCAGTACTTC. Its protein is CASSGTGAPEQYF.

The CDR3 protein is CATSDSGLAGEVRGNEQFF. The DNA of the CDR3 is TGTGCCACCAGTGACTCCGGACTAGCGGGAGAGGTTCGTGGGAATGAGCAGTTCTTC. V is TRBV24-1 and J is TRBJ2-1, with 13 bases identical to TRBD2. The CDR3 loop spans 19 amino acids. Germline CDR1 reads KGHDR; CDR2 reads SFDVKD. J gave up 7 bases and V 4 bases, and 15 bases lay outside the gene matches.

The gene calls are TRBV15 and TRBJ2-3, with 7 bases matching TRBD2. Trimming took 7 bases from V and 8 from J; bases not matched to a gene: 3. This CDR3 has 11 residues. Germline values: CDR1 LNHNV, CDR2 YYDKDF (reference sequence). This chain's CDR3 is CATTPGGTQYF. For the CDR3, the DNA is TGTGCCACCACCCCGGGGGGTACGCAGTATTTT.